One sample yielded the 28 T cell receptor beta chains listed below, sequenced in a study of Tregs in tolerant kidney transplant recipients. Repertoires were generated with immunoSEQ multiplex PCR, while TCRdb's copy carries only in-frame clones and drops some. This repertoire includes roughly 32,000 clones. Sequenced material: CD8+ T cells from blood, taken before the transplant. The origin of the receptors is a human donor who received a combined kidney and bone marrow transplant.

This CDR3 reads CASSEVRSSYNEQFF. CDR3 DNA, as far as it was read: TGTGCCAGCAGTGAAGTCAGGAGCTCCTACAATGAG. The chain combines TRBV2 with TRBJ2-1; the D is unclear. The read ends 3 residues shy of where the CDR3 ends; the end is completed using the germline J gene. V lost 1 base and J lost 0, with 7 bases in between. This CDR3 comprises 15 residues. Germline V gene lookup returns CDR1 SNHLY and CDR2 FYNNEI.

As for this clone: From the germline J gene comes the end of the CDR3, since the read stops 3 residues before it. This chain connects TRBV29-1 to TRBJ2-7; the D gene is possibly TRBD2 (6 bases). There are 12 residues in the CDR3. V was cut by 6 bases and J by 5 bases, with 14 bases left in between. The germline gives CDR1 SQVTM, CDR2 ANQGSEA. This CDR3 reads CSVQDGGNEQYF. The DNA read from the CDR3 is TGCAGCGTACAGGACGGAGGGAACGAG.

Points on this clone: The read halts 3 residues ahead of the CDR3 end, with the missing end drawn from the germline J gene. The chain has TRBV11-2 and TRBJ2-1; no clear D. CDR3 size: 13 residues. Germline values: CDR1 SGHAT, CDR2 FQNNGV. V shed 5 bases and J shed 9 bases, with 14 bases lying between them. The covered CDR3 bases are TGTGCCAGCAGCACCGGGTCCTCAATTGAG. This sequence encodes CASSTGSSIE. The entire CDR3 protein is CASSTGSSIEQFF.

Note on this clone: The CDR3 end falls 3 residues outside the read, so it is completed with the germline J gene. This chain joins TRBV7-8 and TRBJ1-2, with D tentatively TRBD1 (5 bases). V dropped 3 bases and J dropped 6 bases, with 11 bases sitting between them. Per the germline V gene, CDR1 is SGHVS and CDR2 is FQNEAQ. This CDR3 has 13 amino acids. The CDR3 DNA, read in part, is TGTGCCAGCAGCTTGGGCAGGGCAGATGGC. Translated, it gives CASSLGRADG. The full-length CDR3 reads as CASSLGRADGYTF. Together with reference TRBV7-8 and TRBJ1-2, the CDR3 gives the full variable domain: GAGVSQSPRYKVAKRGQDVALRCDPISGHVSLFWYQQALGQGPEFLTYFQNEAQLDKSGLPSDRFFAERPEGSVSTLKIQRTQQEDSAVYLCASSLGRADGYTFGSGTRLTVV.

Remarks on this clone: Read data end 3 residues before the CDR3 end; the end is taken from the germline J gene. The chain links TRBV6-2 or TRBV6-3 to TRBJ2-5; D may be TRBD1 (6 bases). V was shortened by 4 bases and J by 0 bases, with 12 bases between the two germline ends. Germline CDR1 reads MNHEY; CDR2 reads SVGEGT. This CDR3 contains 15 residues. CDR3 DNA, as far as it was read: TGTGCCAGCAGTTCTGTGGGGGCCTACCAAGAGACC. It translates to CASSSVGAYQET. The whole CDR3 is CASSSVGAYQETQYF.

Worth noting for this clone: The CDR3 extends 3 residues past the end of the read, so its final part is completed from the germline J gene. The gene calls are TRBV13 and TRBJ1-4, with 7 bases identical to TRBD1. Germline CDR1 is PRHDT and CDR2 is FYEKMQ (reference sequence). The V segment lost 5 bases and the J segment 6 bases; nucleotides outside the gene matches: 15. The CDR3 is made up of 17 amino acids. CDR3 loop: CASSPTDGQAGDEKLFF. The sequenced part of the CDR3 DNA is TGTGCCAGCAGCCCCACCGACGGACAGGCAGGGGATGAAAAA.

CDR3 DNA (partial): TGTGCCAGCAGTCTTATGGCTGTTTATGAG. Residues: CASSLMAVYE. From start to end, the CDR3 is CASSLMAVYEQFF. The V and J genes are TRBV6-2 or TRBV6-3 and TRBJ2-1; D remains ambiguous. Read coverage stops 3 residues before the CDR3 terminus; the germline J gene supplies the remainder. Germline V gene data show CDR1 as MNHEY and CDR2 as SVGEGT. V was trimmed by 5 bases and J by 8 bases, leaving 13 bases between them. This CDR3 has 13 residues.

With respect to this clone: From the germline J gene comes the end of the CDR3, since the read stops 3 residues before it. The chain has TRBV19 and TRBJ1-1, with D unclear. The germline V gene encodes CDR1 LNHDA and CDR2 SQIVND (reference sequence). This CDR3 region has 16 residues. Trimming removed 3 bases from V and 1 base from J, with 15 bases in between. CDR3 DNA (partial): TGTGCCAGTAGTATTCCCCCTTTAGCCACGAACACTGAA. The encoded protein is CASSIPPLATNTE. The CDR3 in full is CASSIPPLATNTEAFF.

As to this clone: The read terminates 3 residues ahead of where the CDR3 ends, so the germline J gene completes it. This chain connects TRBV19 to TRBJ1-2; the D gene is possibly TRBD1 (5 bases). Looked up from germline, CDR1 is LNHDA and CDR2 is SQIVND (reference sequence). This CDR3 region has 11 residues. The CDR3 sequence: CASTAGYGYTF. The part of the CDR3 DNA that was read is TGTGCCAGTACTGCAGGGTACGGC.

A word on this clone: The CDR3 end is not reached by the read, which stops 3 residues before it; the germline J gene fills it in. The chain is built from TRBV18 and TRBJ2-7; D is possibly TRBD1 (6 bases). Germline CDR1 reads KGHSH; CDR2 reads LQKENI. Trimming stripped 1 base from V and 4 bases from J, with 8 bases between. The CDR3 consists of 13 residues. Incomplete CDR3 DNA: TGTGCCAGCTCACCACAGGACAGATACGAG. It is translated as CASSPQDRYE. The full CDR3 protein is CASSPQDRYEQYF.

Worth noting for this clone: The read ends 3 residues early relative to the CDR3; the germline J gene fills the gap. The chain uses TRBV19 and TRBJ1-6; D gene unclear. V was pared by 5 bases and J by 11 bases, with 13 bases between. The CDR3 spans 13 residues. Germline CDR1 is LNHDA and CDR2 is SQIVND (reference sequence). CDR3 sequence: CASSAGMVPPLHF. CDR3 DNA, as far as it was read: TGTGCCAGTAGTGCGGGGATGGTGCCACCC.

To note about this clone: The read stops 3 residues short of the end of the CDR3; the missing end is completed from the germline J gene. The V and J genes are TRBV6-2 or TRBV6-3 and TRBJ2-7; TRBD1 matches 8 bases. The CDR3 extends over 16 amino acids. Germline CDR1 reads MNHEY; CDR2 reads SVGEGT. V was pared by 3 bases and J by 6 bases, with 13 bases of the junction left unmatched. The DNA read from the CDR3 is TGTGCCAGCAGTTATTTAACCGACAGGGGCACCGCCGAG. Translated, it gives CASSYLTDRGTAE. The whole CDR3 is CASSYLTDRGTAEQYF.

A note on this clone: The CDR3 extends 3 residues past the end of the read, so its final part is completed from the germline J gene. The chain is built from TRBV19 and TRBJ2-1; 7 nucleotides match TRBD2. In germline, CDR1 is LNHDA, CDR2 SQIVND (reference sequence). The CDR3 runs 16 residues. Trimming at V came to 8 bases and at J to 0 bases, leaving 10 bases not matched to a gene. This CDR3 is CASRTSGASSYNEQFF. CDR3 bases read: TGTGCCAGTCGAACCAGCGGGGCCAGCTCCTACAATGAG.

About this clone itself: The sequenced fragment ends 3 residues before the CDR3 boundary, so the rest is inferred from the germline J gene. V gene TRBV7-6 combines with J gene TRBJ2-3, with 9 bases fitting TRBD2. Trimming cost V 4 bases and J 0 bases; bases outside gene matches: 5. There are 16 residues in the CDR3. The germline CDR1 and CDR2 sequences are SGHVS and FNYEAQ. Incomplete CDR3 DNA: TGTGCCAGCAGCTCGGGACTAGCAGCTAGCACAGATACG. Protein: CASSSGLAASTDT. The whole CDR3 sequence is CASSSGLAASTDTQYF.

With regard to this clone: The read gets to within 3 residues of the CDR3 end, and the germline J gene fills in the rest. J is TRBJ1-5 and V is TRBV6-2 or TRBV6-3; 7 nucleotides match TRBD1. CDR3 size: 15 residues. The germline gives CDR1 MNHEY, CDR2 SVGEGT. Trimming at V came to 2 bases and at J to 4 bases, leaving 5 bases not matched to a gene. CDR3 DNA, as far as it was read: TGTGCCAGCAGTTACGAGGGGGCAAGGAATCAGCCC. The encoded protein is CASSYEGARNQP. The complete CDR3 reads CASSYEGARNQPQHF.

Comment on this clone: Read data end 3 residues before the CDR3 end; the end is taken from the germline J gene. This rearrangement joins TRBV5-6 to TRBJ2-7; D uncertain. With 1 base removed from V and 2 bases from J, the gap between germline ends came to 7 bases. This CDR3 is 13 amino acids long. Germline CDR1 is SGHDT and CDR2 is YYEEEE. The CDR3 sequence is CASSLILAYEQYF. The CDR3 bases that were read are TGTGCCAGCAGCTTGATCCTAGCCTACGAG.

To note about this clone: From the germline J gene comes the end of the CDR3, since the read stops 3 residues before it. V usage is TRBV6-2 or TRBV6-3 and J usage is TRBJ2-1, with D tentatively TRBD2 (6 bases). There are 15 residues in the CDR3. Trimming cost V 6 bases and J 3 bases, with 15 bases left between them. Germline lookup yields CDR1 MNHEY and CDR2 SVGEGT. CDR3 amino acids: CASRLTGVIYNEQFF. Partial CDR3 DNA: TGTGCCAGCAGGCTAACGGGGGTCATCTACAATGAG.

Worth noting for this clone: With the read ending 3 residues before the CDR3 end, the germline J gene is used to fill in that end. This rearrangement joins TRBV6-2 or TRBV6-3 to TRBJ1-1; D unresolved. The CDR3 length is 12 residues. Trimming shortened V by 2 bases and J by 3 bases, and 4 bases separated the two germline ends. CDR1 is MNHEY, CDR2 SVGEGT, per germline. The CDR3 loop reads CASSYPDTEAFF. CDR3 bases read: TGTGCCAGCAGTTACCCTGACACTGAA.

Note on this clone: The read gets to within 3 residues of the CDR3 end, and the germline J gene fills in the rest. This rearrangement joins TRBV29-1 to TRBJ1-1, with a weak D call TRBD1 (6 bases). CDR3 size: 12 residues. Germline-derived CDR1 and CDR2 are SQVTM and ANQGSEA. CDR3 bases read: TGCAGCTCCTGGGGGCAGGGACTACAA. This translates into CSSWGQGLQ. The complete CDR3 protein is CSSWGQGLQAFF.

Points on this clone: The missing CDR3 end, 3 residues past where the read stops, is filled in from the germline J gene. The V gene is TRBV7-9, the J gene TRBJ2-2; D call uncertain. CDR1 SEHNR and CDR2 FQNEAQ come from the germline V gene (reference sequence). The CDR3 has 14 residues. Trimming removed 6 bases from V and 2 bases from J, with 10 bases in between. Partial CDR3 DNA: TGTGCCAGCAGGCTGCCAGAAAACACCGGGGAG. Translating it yields CASRLPENTGE. The entire CDR3 reads CASRLPENTGELFF. The full variable domain, with the rest looked up from reference TRBV7-9 and TRBJ2-2, is DTGVSQNPRHKITKRGQNVTFRCDPISEHNRLYWYRQTLGQGPEFLTYFQNEAQLEKSRLLSDRFSAERPKGSFSTLEIQRTEQGDSAMYLCASRLPENTGELFFGEGSRLTVL.

As concerns this clone: The sequenced fragment ends 3 residues before the CDR3 boundary, so the rest is inferred from the germline J gene. This chain uses TRBV11-2 with TRBJ1-2; D gene ambiguous. The germline V and J ends were trimmed by 0 bases and 6 bases, with 5 bases remaining between them. In germline, CDR1 is SGHAT, CDR2 FQNNGV. CDR3 size: 12 residues. The CDR3 reads CASSLEVDGYTF. CDR3 DNA (partial): TGTGCCAGCAGCTTAGAGGTAGATGGC.

A word on this clone: Read data end 3 residues before the CDR3 end; the end is taken from the germline J gene. This sample also contains other DNA sequences that code for the same CDR3. The chain recombines TRBV20-1 with TRBJ1-1; D uncertain. Germline V gene data show CDR1 as DFQATT and CDR2 as SNEGSKA (reference sequence). The CDR3 has 12 amino acids. V lost 1 base to trimming and J lost 1 base, with 4 bases between them. The sequenced part of the CDR3 DNA is TGCAGTGCTAGAGCAGGGAACACTGAA. Protein sequence: CSARAGNTE. The CDR3 in its entirety is CSARAGNTEAFF.

Details on this clone: Read data end 3 residues before the CDR3 end; the end is taken from the germline J gene. V usage is TRBV7-8 and J usage is TRBJ2-7, with D maybe TRBD1 (6 bases). The CDR3 spans 14 residues. With 3 bases removed from V and 3 bases from J, the gap between germline ends came to 12 bases. Germline lookup yields CDR1 SGHVS and CDR2 FQNEAQ. Here the CDR3 reads CASSFRNRDYEQYF. Partial CDR3 DNA: TGTGCCAGCAGCTTCAGAAACAGGGACTACGAG.

Points on this clone: The CDR3 end is not reached by the read, which stops 3 residues before it; the germline J gene fills it in. The same CDR3 also results from other DNA sequences found in this sample. The chain employs TRBV19 and TRBJ2-7; TRBD2 matches 7 bases. This CDR3 is 13 amino acids long. Germline-derived CDR1 and CDR2 are LNHDA and SQIVND (reference sequence). The V segment lost 5 bases and the J segment 1 base; nucleotides outside the gene matches: 2. The sequenced CDR3 bases are TGTGCCAGTAGTCCCGGGGGGTCCTACGAG. It is translated as CASSPGGSYE. The complete CDR3 reads CASSPGGSYEQYF.

In the case of this clone: At one end the junction does not follow the germline gene, possibly because of a read error. Read sequence stops 3 residues before the CDR3 end, and the germline J gene provides the missing end. The chain couples TRBV7-9 to TRBJ1-1; D is unresolved. In germline, CDR1 is SEHNR, CDR2 FQNEAQ (reference sequence). This CDR3 comprises 13 residues. The CDR3 is CSSSPFSATEAFF. The DNA read from the CDR3 is TGTTCCAGCAGCCCCTTCAGTGCCACTGAA.

Comments on this clone: From the germline J gene comes the end of the CDR3, since the read stops 3 residues before it. This chain uses TRBV7-7 with TRBJ2-2; 12 bases map to TRBD2. The CDR3 consists of 16 residues. Germline CDR1 reads SSHAT; CDR2 reads FNYEAQ (reference sequence). Trimming removed 4 bases from V and 3 bases from J; junction bases left unmatched: 3. The CDR3 protein is CASSWGLAGDTGELFF. The CDR3 DNA, read in part, is TGTGCCAGCAGCTGGGGACTAGCGGGCGACACCGGGGAG.

As for this clone: A read error may produce the germline difference seen at one junction end. The CDR3 extends 3 residues past the end of the read, so its final part is completed from the germline J gene. This chain links TRBV6-1 with TRBJ1-2; TRBD1 matches at 8 bases. There are 16 residues in the CDR3. The germline V gene encodes CDR1 MNHNS and CDR2 SASEGT. The chain's CDR3 is CASREDRGIINYGYTF. Incomplete CDR3 DNA: TGTGCCAGCAGAGAAGACAGGGGAATAATTAACTATGGC.

A word on this clone: The DNA ends 3 residues before the CDR3 does, and the rest of the CDR3 is filled in from the germline J gene. The rearrangement uses TRBV7-2 and TRBJ2-7; no definite D call. CDR1 and CDR2 from the germline V gene are SGHTA and FQGNSA. Between the trimmed V and J ends, which lost 1 base and 3 bases, there was a span of 13 bases. The CDR3 extends over 15 amino acids. The CDR3: CASSLGDDLGYEQYF. The CDR3 DNA, read in part, is TGTGCCAGCAGCTTAGGAGATGATCTCGGCTACGAG. Variable domain in full (rest from reference TRBV7-2 and TRBJ2-7): GAGVSQSPSNKVTEKGKDVELRCDPISGHTALYWYRQSLGQGLEFLIYFQGNSAPDKSGLPSDRFSAERTGGSVSTLTIQRTQQEDSAVYLCASSLGDDLGYEQYFGPGTRLTVT.